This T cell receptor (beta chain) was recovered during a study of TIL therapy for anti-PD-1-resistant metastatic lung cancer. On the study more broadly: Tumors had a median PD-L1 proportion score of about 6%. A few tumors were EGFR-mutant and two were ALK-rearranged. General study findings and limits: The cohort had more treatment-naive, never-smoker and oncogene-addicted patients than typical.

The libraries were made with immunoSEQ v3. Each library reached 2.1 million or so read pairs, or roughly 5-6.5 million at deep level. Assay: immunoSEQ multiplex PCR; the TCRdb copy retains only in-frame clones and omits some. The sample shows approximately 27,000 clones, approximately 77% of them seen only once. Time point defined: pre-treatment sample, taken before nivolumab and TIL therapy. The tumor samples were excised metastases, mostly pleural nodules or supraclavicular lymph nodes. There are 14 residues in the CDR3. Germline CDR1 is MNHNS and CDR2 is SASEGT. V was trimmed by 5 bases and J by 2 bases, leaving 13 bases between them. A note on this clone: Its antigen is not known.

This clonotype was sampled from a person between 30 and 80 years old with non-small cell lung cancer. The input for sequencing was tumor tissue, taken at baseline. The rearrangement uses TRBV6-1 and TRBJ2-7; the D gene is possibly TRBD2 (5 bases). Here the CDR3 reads CASSPPRVPYEQYF. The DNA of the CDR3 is TGTGCCAGCAGTCCGCCGCGGGTTCCCTACGAGCAGTACTTC.